This T cell receptor beta chain originates from a study of T-cell reconstitution after alpha-beta-depleted transplantation in children. It was with unique molecular identifiers that the TCRbeta library was prepared. Using its own MiXCR run on the PCR reads, TCRdb lists one record per CDR3 protein. The sample gives roughly 570,000 distinct CDR3 sequences, over 25% of which show up once; 30% to 45% is in the top ten. The CDR3 covers 13 residues. Trimming left V 5 bases short and J 0 bases short, with 10 bases between. Germline assignment: CDR1 DFQATT and CDR2 SNEGSKA (reference sequence). This clonotype has a handful of counts.

This sequence joins TRBV20-1 and TRBJ1-1; D remains ambiguous. The sample was PBMCs, taken before TCRalphabeta/CD19-depleted stem cell transplant. The source of this sequence is a boy younger than two with Wiskott-Aldrich syndrome, due to receive a stem cell transplant. The CDR3 region has the DNA TGCAGTGCTGTAGAGCCCATGAACACTGAAGCTTTCTTT. It codes for CSAVEPMNTEAFF.